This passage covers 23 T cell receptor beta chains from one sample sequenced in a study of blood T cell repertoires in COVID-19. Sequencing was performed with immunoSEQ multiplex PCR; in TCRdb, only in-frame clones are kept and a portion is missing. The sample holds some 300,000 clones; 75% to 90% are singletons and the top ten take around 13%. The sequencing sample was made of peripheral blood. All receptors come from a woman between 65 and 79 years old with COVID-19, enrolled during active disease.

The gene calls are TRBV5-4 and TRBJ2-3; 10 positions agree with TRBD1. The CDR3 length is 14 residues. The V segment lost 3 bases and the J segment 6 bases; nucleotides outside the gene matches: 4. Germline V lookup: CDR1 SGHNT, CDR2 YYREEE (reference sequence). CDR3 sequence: CASSWGTGDDTQYF. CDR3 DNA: TGTGCCAGCAGCTGGGGGACAGGGGACGATACGCAGTATTTT.

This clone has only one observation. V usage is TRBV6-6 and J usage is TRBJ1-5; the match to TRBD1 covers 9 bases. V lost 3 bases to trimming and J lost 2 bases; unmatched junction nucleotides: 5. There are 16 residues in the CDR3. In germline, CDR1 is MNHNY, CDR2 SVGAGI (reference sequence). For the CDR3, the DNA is TGTGCCAGCAGTTATGACAGGGGGATTGGCAATCAGCCCCAGCATTTT. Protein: CASSYDRGIGNQPQHF.

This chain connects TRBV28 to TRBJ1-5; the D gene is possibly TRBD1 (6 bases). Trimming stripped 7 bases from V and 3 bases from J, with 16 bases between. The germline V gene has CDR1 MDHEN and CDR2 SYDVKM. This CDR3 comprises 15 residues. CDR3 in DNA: TGTGCCAGCAAATTGGAGGACAGACACAATCAGCCCCAGCATTTT. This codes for CASKLEDRHNQPQHF.

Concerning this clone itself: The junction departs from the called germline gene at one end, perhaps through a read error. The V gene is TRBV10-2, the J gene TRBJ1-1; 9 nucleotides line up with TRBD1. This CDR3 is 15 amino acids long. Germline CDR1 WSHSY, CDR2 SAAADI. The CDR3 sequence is CASSESKILRDRESF. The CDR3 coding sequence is TGCGCCAGCAGTGAGTCTAAGATACTGAGGGACAGGGAAAGCTTT.

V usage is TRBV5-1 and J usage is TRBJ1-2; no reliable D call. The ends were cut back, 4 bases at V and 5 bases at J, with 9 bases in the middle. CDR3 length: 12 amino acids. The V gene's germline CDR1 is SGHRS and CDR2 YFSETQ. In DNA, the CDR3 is TGCGCCAGCAGCATTGACAAATATGGCTACACCTTC. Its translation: CASSIDKYGYTF.

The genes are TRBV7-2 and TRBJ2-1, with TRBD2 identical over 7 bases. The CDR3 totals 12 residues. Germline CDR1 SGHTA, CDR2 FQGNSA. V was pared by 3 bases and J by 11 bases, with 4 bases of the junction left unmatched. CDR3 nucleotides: TGTGCCAGCAGCTTCAGCGGGACTCAGCAGTTCTTC. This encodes CASSFSGTQQFF.

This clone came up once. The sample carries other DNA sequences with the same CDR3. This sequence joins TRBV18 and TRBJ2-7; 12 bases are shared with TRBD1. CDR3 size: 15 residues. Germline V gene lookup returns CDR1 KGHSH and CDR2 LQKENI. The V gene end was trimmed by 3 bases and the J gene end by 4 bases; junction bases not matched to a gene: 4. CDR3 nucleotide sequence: TGTGCCAGCTCACCTGGGACAGGGGGCAGGTACGAGCAGTACTTC. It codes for CASSPGTGGRYEQYF. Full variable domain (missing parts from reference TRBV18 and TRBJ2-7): NAGVMQNPRHLVRRRGQEARLRCSPMKGHSHVYWYRQLPEEGLKFMVYLQKENIIDESGMPKERFSAEFPKEGPSILRIQQVVRGDSAAYFCASSPGTGGRYEQYFGPGTRLTVT.

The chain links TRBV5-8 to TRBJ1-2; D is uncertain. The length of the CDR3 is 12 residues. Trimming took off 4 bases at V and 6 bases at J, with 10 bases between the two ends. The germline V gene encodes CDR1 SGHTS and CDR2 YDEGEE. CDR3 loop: CASSLGGNGYTF. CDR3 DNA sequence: TGTGCCAGCAGCCTGGGAGGGAATGGCTACACCTTC.

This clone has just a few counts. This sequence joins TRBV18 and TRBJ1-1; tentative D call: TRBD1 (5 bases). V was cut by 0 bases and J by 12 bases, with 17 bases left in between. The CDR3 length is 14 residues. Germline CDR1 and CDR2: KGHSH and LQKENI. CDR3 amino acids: CASSPPGGTKGTFF. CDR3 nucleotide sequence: TGTGCCAGCTCACCACCCGGAGGGACTAAAGGAACTTTCTTT. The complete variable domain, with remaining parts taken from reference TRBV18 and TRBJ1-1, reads NAGVMQNPRHLVRRRGQEARLRCSPMKGHSHVYWYRQLPEEGLKFMVYLQKENIIDESGMPKERFSAEFPKEGPSILRIQQVVRGDSAAYFCASSPPGGTKGTFFGQGTRLTVV.

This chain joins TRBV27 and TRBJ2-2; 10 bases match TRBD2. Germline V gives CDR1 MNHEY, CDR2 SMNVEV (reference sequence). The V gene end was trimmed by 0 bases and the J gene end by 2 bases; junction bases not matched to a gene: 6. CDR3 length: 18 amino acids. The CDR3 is CASSLSSLAGANTGELFF. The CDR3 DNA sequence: TGTGCCAGCAGTTTATCGAGCCTAGCGGGGGCCAACACCGGGGAGCTGTTTTTT.

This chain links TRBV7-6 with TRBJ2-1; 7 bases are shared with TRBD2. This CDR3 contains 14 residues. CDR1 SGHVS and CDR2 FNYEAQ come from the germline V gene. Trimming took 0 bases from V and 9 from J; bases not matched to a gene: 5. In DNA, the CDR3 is TGTGCCAGCAGCTTAGCGCCCGGGGAGGGTGAGCAGTTCTTC. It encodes CASSLAPGEGEQFF.

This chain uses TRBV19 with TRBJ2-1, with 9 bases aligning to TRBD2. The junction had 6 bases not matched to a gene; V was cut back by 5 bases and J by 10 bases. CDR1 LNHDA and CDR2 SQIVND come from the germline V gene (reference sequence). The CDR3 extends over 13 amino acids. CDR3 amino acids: CASSPGLAGEQFF. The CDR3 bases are TGTGCCAGTAGTCCGGGACTAGCAGGCGAGCAGTTCTTC.

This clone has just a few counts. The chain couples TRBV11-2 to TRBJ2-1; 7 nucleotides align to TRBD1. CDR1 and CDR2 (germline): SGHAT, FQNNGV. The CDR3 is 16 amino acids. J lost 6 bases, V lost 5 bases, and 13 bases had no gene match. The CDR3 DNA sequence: TGTGCCAGCAGCCCTATCGACAGGGTCCCCTCCAATGAGCAGTTCTTC. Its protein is CASSPIDRVPSNEQFF.

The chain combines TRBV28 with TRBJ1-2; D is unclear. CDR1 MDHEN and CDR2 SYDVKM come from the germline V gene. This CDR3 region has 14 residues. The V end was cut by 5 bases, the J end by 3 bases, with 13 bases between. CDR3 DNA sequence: TGTGCCAGCAGTCAACGAGGAGTCTACTATGGCTACACCTTC. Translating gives CASSQRGVYYGYTF.

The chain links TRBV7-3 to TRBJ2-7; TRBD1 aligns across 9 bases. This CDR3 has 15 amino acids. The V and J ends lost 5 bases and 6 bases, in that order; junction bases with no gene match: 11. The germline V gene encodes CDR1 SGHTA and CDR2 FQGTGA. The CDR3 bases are TGTGCCAGCAGCCTTACTGGACAGGGGCATAGCGAGCAGTACTTC. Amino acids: CASSLTGQGHSEQYF.

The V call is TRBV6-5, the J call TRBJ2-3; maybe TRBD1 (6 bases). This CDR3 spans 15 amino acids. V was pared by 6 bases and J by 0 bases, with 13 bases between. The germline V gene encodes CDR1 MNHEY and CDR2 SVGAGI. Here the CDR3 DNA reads TGTGCCAGCAGCCAAGGACAGTCTAGCACAGATACGCAGTATTTT. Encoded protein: CASSQGQSSTDTQYF.

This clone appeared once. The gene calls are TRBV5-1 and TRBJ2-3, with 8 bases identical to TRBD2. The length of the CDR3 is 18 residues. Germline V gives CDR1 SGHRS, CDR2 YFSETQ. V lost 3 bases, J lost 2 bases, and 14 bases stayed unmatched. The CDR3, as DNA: TGCGCCAGCAGCTCGTCCCCATGGGCGGGGGGCACCACAGATACGCAGTATTTT. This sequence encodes CASSSSPWAGGTTDTQYF.

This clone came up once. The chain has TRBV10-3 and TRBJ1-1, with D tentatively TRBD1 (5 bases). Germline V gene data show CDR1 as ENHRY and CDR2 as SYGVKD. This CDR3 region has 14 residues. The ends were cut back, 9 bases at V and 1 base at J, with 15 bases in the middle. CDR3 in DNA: TGTGCCATTACCACCACAGGTCAGAACACTGAAGCTTTCTTT. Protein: CAITTTGQNTEAFF.

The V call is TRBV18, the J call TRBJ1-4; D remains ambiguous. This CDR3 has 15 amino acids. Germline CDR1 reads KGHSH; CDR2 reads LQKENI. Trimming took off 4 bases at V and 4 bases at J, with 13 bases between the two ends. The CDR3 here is CASSLAGGSNEKLFF. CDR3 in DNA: TGTGCCAGCTCACTTGCAGGAGGGAGTAATGAAAAACTGTTTTTT.

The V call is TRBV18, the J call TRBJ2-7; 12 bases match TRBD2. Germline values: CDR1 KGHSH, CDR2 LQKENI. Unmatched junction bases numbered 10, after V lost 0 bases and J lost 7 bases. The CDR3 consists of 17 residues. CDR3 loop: CASSPPFPSGGAGEQYF. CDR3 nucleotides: TGTGCCAGCTCACCACCTTTCCCTAGCGGGGGGGCTGGAGAGCAGTACTTC.

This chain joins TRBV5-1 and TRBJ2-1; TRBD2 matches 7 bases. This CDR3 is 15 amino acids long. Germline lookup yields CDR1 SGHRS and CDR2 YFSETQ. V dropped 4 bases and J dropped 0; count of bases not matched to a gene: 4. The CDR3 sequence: CASSMRGNSYNEQFF. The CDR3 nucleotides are TGCGCCAGCAGCATGCGGGGGAACTCCTACAATGAGCAGTTCTTC.

The CDR3 DNA follows: TGCGCCAGCAGCCGGGAGGGGGCCAGCACAGATACGCAGTATTTT. This sequence encodes CASSREGASTDTQYF. The chain joins TRBV5-1 to TRBJ2-3; D perhaps matches TRBD2 (8 bases). CDR3 length equals 15 residues. The V end was cut by 4 bases, the J end by 0 bases, with 12 bases between. Germline-derived CDR1 and CDR2 are SGHRS and YFSETQ.

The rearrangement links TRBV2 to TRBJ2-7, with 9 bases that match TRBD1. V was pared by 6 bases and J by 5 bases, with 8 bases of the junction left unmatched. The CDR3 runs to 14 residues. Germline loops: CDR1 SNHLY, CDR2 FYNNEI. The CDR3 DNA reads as TGTGCCAGCAGCCTCGGGACAGGGTTGGACGAGCAGTACTTC. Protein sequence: CASSLGTGLDEQYF. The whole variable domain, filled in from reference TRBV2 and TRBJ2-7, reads EPEVTQTPSHQVTQMGQEVILRCVPISNHLYFYWYRQILGQKVEFLVSFYNNEISEKSEIFDDQFSVERPDGSNFTLKIRSTKLEDSAMYFCASSLGTGLDEQYFGPGTRLTVT.